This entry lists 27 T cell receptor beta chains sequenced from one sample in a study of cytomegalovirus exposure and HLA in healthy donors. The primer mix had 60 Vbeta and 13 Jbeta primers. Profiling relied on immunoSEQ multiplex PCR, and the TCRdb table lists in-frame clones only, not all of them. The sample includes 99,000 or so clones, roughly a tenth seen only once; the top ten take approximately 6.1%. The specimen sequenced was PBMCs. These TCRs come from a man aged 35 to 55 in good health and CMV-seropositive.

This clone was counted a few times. CDR3: CAIRSSGPAYEQYF. The CDR3 DNA sequence: TGTGCCATCCGTTCTAGCGGTCCAGCCTACGAGCAGTACTTC. This rearrangement joins TRBV10-3 to TRBJ2-7, with TRBD2 matching over 7 bases. J lost 2 bases, V lost 8 bases, and 9 bases had no gene match. In germline, CDR1 is ENHRY, CDR2 SYGVKD. The CDR3 spans 14 residues.

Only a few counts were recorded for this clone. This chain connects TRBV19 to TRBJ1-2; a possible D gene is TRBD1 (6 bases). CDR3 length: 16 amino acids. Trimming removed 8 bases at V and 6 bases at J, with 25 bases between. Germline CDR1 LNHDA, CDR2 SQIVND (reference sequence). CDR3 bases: TGTGCCAGTGAGCCGGGGGGGGCCGTCTTTGGAGATGGCTACACCTTC. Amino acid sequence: CASEPGGAVFGDGYTF.

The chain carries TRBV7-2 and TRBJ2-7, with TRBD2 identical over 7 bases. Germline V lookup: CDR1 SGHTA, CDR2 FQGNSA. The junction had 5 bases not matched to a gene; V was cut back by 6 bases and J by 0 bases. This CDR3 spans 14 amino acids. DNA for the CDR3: TGTGCCAGCAGGGACGGGAGGAGCTCCTACGAGCAGTACTTC. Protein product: CASRDGRSSYEQYF.

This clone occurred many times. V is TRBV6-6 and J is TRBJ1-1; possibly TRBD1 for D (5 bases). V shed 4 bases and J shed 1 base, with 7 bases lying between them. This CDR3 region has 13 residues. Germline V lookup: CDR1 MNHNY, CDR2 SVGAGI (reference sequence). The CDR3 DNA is TGTGCCAGCAGTTGGACACAGAACACTGAAGCTTTCTTT. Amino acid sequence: CASSWTQNTEAFF.

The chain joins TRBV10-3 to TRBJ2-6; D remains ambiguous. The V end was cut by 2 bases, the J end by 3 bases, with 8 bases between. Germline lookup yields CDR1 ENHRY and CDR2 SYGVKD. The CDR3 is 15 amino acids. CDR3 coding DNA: TGTGCCATCAGTGAGCCCTTATTTGGGGCCAACGTCCTGACTTTC. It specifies CAISEPLFGANVLTF.

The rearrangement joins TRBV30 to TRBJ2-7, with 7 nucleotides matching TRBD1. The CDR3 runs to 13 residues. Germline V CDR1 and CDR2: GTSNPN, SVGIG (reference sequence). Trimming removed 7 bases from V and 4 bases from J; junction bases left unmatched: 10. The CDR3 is CALTGQAQYEQYF. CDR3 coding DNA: TGTGCCTTAACTGGACAGGCCCAATACGAGCAGTACTTC.

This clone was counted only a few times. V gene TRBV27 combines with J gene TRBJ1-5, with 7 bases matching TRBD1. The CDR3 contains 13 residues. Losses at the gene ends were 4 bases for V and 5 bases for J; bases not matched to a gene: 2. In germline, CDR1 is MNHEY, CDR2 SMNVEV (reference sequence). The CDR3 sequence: CASSYQGDQPQHF. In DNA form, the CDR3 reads TGTGCCAGCAGTTATCAGGGGGATCAGCCCCAGCATTTT.

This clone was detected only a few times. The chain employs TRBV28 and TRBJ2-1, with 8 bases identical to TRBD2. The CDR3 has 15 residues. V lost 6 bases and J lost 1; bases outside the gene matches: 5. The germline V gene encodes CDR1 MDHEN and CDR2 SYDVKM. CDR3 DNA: TGTGCCAGCAGCACAAAGCGGGAGTCCTACAATGAGCAGTTCTTC. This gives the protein CASSTKRESYNEQFF.

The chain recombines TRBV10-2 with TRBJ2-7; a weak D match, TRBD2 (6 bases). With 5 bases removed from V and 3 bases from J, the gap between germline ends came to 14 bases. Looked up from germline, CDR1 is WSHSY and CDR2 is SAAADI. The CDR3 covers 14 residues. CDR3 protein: CASSQSGTYYEQYF. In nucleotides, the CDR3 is TGCGCCAGCAGTCAATCCGGGACTTACTACGAGCAGTACTTC.

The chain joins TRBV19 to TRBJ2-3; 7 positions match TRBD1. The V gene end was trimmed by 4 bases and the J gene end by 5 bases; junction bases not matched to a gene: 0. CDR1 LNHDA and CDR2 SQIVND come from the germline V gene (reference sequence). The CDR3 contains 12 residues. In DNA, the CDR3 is TGTGCCAGTAGTACAGGGGGAGATACGCAGTATTTT. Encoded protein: CASSTGGDTQYF.

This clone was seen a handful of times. The CDR3 reads CASRRAGFYGYTF. In DNA, the CDR3 is TGTGCCAGTAGGCGCGCGGGGTTCTATGGCTACACCTTC. The J gene is TRBJ1-2, the V gene TRBV19; D ambiguous. Germline-derived CDR1 and CDR2 are LNHDA and SQIVND (reference sequence). V gave up 6 bases and J gave up 4 bases, with 12 bases separating them. The CDR3 has 13 amino acids.

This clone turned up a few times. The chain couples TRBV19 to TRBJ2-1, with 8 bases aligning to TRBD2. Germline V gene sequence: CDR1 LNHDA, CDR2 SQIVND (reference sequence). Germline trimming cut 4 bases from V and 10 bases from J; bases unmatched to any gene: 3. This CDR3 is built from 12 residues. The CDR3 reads CASSTRLAEQFF. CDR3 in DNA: TGTGCCAGTAGTACTCGACTAGCGGAGCAGTTCTTC. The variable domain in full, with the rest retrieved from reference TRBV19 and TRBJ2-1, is DGGITQSPKYLFRKEGQNVTLSCEQNLNHDAMYWYRQDPGQGLRLIYYSQIVNDFQKGDIAEGYSVSREKKESFPLTVTSAQKNPTAFYLCASSTRLAEQFFGPGTRLTVL.

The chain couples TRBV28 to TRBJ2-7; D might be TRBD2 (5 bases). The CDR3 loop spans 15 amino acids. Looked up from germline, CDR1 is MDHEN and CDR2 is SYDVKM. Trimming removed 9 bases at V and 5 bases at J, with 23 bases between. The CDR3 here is CASSEGFPRIDEQYF. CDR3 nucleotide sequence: TGTGCCAGTTCCGAGGGTTTCCCCCGTATTGACGAGCAGTACTTC.

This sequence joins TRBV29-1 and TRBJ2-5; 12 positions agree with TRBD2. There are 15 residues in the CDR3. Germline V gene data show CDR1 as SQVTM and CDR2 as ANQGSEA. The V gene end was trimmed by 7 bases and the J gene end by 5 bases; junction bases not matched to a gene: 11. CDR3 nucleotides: TGCAGCGCCGCTCCGACTAGCGGGAGTGAGGAGACCCAGTACTTC. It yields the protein CSAAPTSGSEETQYF.

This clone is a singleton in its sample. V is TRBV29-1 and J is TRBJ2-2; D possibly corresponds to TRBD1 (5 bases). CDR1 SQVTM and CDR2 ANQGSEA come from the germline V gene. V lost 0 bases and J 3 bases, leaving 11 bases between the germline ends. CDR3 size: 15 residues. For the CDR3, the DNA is TGCAGCGTTGAAGATCGGGCAGGGCACACCGGGGAGCTGTTTTTT. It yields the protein CSVEDRAGHTGELFF.

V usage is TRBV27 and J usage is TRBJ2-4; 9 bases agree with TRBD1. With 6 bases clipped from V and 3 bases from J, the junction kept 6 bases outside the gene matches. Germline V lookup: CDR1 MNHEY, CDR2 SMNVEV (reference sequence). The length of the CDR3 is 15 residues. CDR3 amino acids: CASRTRGQGKNIQYF. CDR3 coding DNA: TGTGCCAGCAGAACGAGGGGACAGGGCAAAAACATTCAGTACTTC.

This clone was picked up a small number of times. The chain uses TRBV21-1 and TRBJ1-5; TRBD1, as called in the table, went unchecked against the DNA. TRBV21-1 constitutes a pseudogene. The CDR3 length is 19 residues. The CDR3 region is CASTPRPGQGKGSNQPQHF. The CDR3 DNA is TGTGCCAGCACCCCCCGACCGGGACAGGGGAAAGGGAGCAATCAGCCCCAGCATTTT.

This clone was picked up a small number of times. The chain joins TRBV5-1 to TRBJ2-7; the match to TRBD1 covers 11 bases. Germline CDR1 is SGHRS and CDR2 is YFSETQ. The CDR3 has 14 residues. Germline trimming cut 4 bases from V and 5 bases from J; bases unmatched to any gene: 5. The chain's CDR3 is CASSVGQGGDEQYF. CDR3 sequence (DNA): TGCGCCAGCAGCGTGGGACAGGGGGGCGACGAGCAGTACTTC.

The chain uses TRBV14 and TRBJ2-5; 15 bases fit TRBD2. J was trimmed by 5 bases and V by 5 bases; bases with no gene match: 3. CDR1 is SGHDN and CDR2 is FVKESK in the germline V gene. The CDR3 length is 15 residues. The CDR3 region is CASSAGTSGRETQYF. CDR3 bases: TGTGCCAGCAGCGCCGGGACTAGCGGGAGGGAGACCCAGTACTTC.

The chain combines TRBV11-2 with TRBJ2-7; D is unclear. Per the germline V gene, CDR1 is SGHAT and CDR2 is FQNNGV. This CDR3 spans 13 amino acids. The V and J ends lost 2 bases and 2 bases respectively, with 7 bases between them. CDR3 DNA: TGTGCCAGCAGCTTATATCTCCCCTACGAGCAGTACTTC. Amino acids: CASSLYLPYEQYF.

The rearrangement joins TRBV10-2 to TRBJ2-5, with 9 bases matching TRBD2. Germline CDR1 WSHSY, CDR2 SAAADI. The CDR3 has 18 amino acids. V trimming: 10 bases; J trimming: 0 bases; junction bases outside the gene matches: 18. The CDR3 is CATKWWGASGAYQETQYF. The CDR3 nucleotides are TGCGCCACCAAGTGGTGGGGAGCTAGCGGGGCGTACCAAGAGACCCAGTACTTC.

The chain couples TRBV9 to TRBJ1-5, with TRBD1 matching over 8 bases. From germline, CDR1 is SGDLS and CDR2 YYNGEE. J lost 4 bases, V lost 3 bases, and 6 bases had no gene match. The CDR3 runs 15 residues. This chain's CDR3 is CASSAGQGQNQPQHF. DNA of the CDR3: TGTGCCAGCAGCGCTGGACAGGGACAAAATCAGCCCCAGCATTTT.

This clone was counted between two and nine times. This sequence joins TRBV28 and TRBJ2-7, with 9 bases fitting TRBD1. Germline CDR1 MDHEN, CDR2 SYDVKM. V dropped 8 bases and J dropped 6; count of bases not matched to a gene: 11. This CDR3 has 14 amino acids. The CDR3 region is CASGTWTGDSEQYF. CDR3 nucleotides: TGTGCCAGCGGGACTTGGACAGGGGATAGCGAGCAGTACTTC.

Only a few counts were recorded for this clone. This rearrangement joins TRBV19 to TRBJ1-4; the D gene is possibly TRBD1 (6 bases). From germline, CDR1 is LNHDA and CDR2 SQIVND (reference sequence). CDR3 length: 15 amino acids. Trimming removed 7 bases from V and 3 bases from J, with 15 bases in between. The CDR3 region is CASKAAQGSNEKLFF. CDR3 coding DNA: TGTGCCAGTAAGGCGGCACAGGGCTCTAATGAAAAACTGTTTTTT.

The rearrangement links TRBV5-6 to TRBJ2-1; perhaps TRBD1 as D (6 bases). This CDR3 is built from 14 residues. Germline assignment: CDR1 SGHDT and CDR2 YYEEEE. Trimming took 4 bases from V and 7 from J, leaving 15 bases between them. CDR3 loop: CASSEDSTENEQFF. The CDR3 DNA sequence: TGTGCCAGCAGCGAGGACAGCACCGAGAATGAGCAGTTCTTC. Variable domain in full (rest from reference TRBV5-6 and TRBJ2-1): DAGVTQSPTHLIKTRGQQVTLRCSPKSGHDTVSWYQQALGQGPQFIFQYYEEEERQRGNFPDRFSGHQFPNYSSELNVNALLLGDSALYLCASSEDSTENEQFFGPGTRLTVL.

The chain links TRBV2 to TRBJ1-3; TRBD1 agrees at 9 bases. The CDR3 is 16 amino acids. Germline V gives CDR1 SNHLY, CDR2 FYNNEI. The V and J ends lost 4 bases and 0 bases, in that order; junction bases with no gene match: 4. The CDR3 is CASSVQGAISGNTIYF. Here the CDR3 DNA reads TGTGCCAGCAGTGTACAGGGGGCCATCTCTGGAAACACCATATATTTT. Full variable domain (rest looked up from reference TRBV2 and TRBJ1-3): EPEVTQTPSHQVTQMGQEVILRCVPISNHLYFYWYRQILGQKVEFLVSFYNNEISEKSEIFDDQFSVERPDGSNFTLKIRSTKLEDSAMYFCASSVQGAISGNTIYFGEGSWLTVV.

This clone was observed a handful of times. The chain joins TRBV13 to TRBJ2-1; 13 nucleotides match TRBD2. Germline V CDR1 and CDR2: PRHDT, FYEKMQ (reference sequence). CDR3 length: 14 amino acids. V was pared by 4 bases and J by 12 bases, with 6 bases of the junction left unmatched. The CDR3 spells CASSSGLAGDWQFF. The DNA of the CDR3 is TGTGCCAGCAGCTCAGGACTAGCGGGAGATTGGCAGTTCTTC. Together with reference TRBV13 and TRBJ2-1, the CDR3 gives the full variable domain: AAGVIQSPRHLIKEKRETATLKCYPIPRHDTVYWYQQGPGQDPQFLISFYEKMQSDKGSIPDRFSAQQFSDYHSELNMSSLELGDSALYFCASSSGLAGDWQFFGPGTRLTVL.